This TCR beta chain was recorded in a study of blood T cell repertoires in COVID-19. Study at large: From T cells, B-cell-depleted T cells, or PBMCs came the material, which was cDNA or gDNA.

The data were produced by immunoSEQ multiplex PCR, yet TCRdb's version contains in-frame clones alone and is incomplete. The table records 270,000 or so clones, roughly 85% of them present only once. Per the germline V gene, CDR1 is LGHDT and CDR2 is YNNKEL (reference sequence). This CDR3 is built from 15 residues. V shed 4 bases, J shed 7 bases, and the junction held 6 bases outside the gene matches. Sequencing used peripheral blood. This clonotype was obtained from a woman aged 50 to 60 who had recovered from COVID-19. The rearrangement links TRBV3-1 (or the pseudogene TRBV3-2) to TRBJ1-6; TRBD1 aligns across 8 bases. DNA of the CDR3: TGTGCCAGCAGCCTCGGACAGGGTTTCAATTCACCCCTCCACTTT. Translation: CASSLGQGFNSPLHF.